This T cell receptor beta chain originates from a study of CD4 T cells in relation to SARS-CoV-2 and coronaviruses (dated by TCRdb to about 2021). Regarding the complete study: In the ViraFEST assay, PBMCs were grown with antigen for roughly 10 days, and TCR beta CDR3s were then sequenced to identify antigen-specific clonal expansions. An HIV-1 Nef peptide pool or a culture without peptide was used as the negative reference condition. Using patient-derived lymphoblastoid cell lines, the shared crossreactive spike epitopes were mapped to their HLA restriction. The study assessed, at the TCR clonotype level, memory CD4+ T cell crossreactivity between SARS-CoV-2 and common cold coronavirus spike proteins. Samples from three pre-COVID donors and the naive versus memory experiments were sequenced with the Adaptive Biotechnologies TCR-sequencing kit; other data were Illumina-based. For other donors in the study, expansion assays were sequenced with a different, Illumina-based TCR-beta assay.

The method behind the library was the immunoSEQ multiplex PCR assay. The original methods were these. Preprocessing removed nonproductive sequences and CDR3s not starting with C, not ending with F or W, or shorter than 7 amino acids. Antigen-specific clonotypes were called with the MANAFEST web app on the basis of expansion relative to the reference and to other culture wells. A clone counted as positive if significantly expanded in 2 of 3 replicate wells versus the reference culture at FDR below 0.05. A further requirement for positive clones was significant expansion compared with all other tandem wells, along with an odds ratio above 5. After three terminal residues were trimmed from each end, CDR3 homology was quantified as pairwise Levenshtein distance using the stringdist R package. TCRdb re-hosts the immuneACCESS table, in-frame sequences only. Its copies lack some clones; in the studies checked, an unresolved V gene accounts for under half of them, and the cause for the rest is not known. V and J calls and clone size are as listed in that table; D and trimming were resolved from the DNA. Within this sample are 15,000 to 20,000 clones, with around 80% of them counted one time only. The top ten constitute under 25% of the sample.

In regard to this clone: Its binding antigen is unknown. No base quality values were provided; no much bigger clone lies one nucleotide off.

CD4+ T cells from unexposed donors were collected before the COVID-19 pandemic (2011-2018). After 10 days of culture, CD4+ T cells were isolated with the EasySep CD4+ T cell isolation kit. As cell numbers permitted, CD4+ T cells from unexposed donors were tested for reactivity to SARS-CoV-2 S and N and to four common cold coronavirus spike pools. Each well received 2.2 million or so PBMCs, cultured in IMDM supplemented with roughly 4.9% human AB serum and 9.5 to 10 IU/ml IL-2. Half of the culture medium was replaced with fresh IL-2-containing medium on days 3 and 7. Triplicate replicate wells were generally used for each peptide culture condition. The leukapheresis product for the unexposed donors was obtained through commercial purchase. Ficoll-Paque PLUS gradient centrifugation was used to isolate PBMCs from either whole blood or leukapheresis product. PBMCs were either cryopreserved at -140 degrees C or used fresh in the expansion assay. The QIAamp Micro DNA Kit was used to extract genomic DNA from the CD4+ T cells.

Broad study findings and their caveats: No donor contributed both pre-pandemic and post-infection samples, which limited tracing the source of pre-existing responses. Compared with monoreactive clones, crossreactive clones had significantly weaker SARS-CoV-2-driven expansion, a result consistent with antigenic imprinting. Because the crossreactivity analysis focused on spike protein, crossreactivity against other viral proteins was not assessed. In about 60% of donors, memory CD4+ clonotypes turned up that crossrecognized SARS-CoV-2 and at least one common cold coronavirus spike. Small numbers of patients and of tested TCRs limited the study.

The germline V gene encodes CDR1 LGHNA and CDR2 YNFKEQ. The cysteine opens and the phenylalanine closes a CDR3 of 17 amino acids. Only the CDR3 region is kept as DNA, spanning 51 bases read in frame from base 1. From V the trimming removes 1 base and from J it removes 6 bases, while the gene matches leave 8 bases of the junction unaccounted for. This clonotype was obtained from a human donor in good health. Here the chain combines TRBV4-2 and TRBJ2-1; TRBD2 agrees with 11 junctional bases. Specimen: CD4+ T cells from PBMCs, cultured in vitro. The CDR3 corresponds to CASSQVILAGGTNEQFF. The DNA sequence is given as TGTGCCAGCAGCCAAGTTATTCTAGCGGGAGGTACCAATGAGCAGTTCTTC.